Listed here are 27 T cell receptor beta chains from one sample, sequenced in a study of T cell repertoires in cytomegalovirus infection. TCRdb reanalysed the reads using MiXCR and keeps one entry per CDR3 protein. The sample yields roughly 920,000 distinct CDR3 sequences, roughly 31% seen once. For these TCRs, the target antigens are not known. The sequencing used cultured CD8+ T cells from PBMCs, collected from culture after CMV antigen stimulation. Source of these receptors: a human donor in good health (CMV status not recorded). Some clones in this sample may be carry-over from other donors' samples.

The chain joins TRBV12-5 to TRBJ2-1, with D possibly matching TRBD1 (5 bases). Germline assignment: CDR1 LGHNT and CDR2 FRNRAP. The V and J ends lost 2 bases and 1 base respectively, with 12 bases between them. CDR3 length: 16 residues. DNA for the CDR3: TGTGCTAGTGGTTTGATCTCGACAGTATCCTACAATGAGCAGTTCTTC. Its protein is CASGLISTVSYNEQFF.

The chain carries TRBV27 and TRBJ2-1, with D possibly being TRBD1 or TRBD2 (5 bases each). This CDR3 has 17 amino acids. Germline V gene data show CDR1 as MNHEY and CDR2 as SMNVEV (reference sequence). V was cut by 3 bases and J by 0 bases, with 15 bases left in between. The CDR3 spells CASSFISPGSSYNEQFF. The DNA of the CDR3 is TGTGCCAGCAGTTTCATAAGTCCAGGGAGCTCCTACAATGAGCAGTTCTTC.

This chain connects TRBV7-3 to TRBJ2-3, with 12 bases matching TRBD1. Germline V gene sequence: CDR1 SGHTA, CDR2 FQGTGA. This CDR3 contains 17 residues. Trimming at V came to 0 bases and at J to 2 bases, leaving 3 bases not matched to a gene. For the CDR3, the DNA is TGTGCCAGCAGCTTAACGGGACAGGGGGCGATCACAGATACGCAGTATTTT. Its translation is CASSLTGQGAITDTQYF. Full variable domain (remainder filled in from reference TRBV7-3 and TRBJ2-3): GAGVSQTPSNKVTEKGKYVELRCDPISGHTALYWYRQSLGQGPEFLIYFQGTGAADDSGLPNDRFFAVRPEGSVSTLKIQRTERGDSAVYLCASSLTGQGAITDTQYFGPGTRLTVL.

The rearrangement uses TRBV23-1 and TRBJ1-5; D gene uncertain. TRBV23-1 is marked as an open reading frame, function uncertain. V lost 3 bases, J lost 2 bases, and 11 bases lay in between. This CDR3 has 15 amino acids. CDR3: CASSQATGGNQPQHF. In DNA form, the CDR3 reads TGCGCCAGCAGTCAGGCGACGGGCGGCAATCAGCCCCAGCATTTT.

V and J are TRBV19 and TRBJ2-1, with D tentatively TRBD1 (6 bases). The CDR3 extends over 14 amino acids. The germline V gene has CDR1 LNHDA and CDR2 SQIVND (reference sequence). V was shortened by 5 bases and J by 2 bases, with 10 bases between the two germline ends. The CDR3 DNA is TGTGCCAGTAGTGGACCAGGGGCCTACAATGAGCAGTTCTTC. As protein: CASSGPGAYNEQFF. The full variable domain, completed using reference TRBV19 and TRBJ2-1, is DGGITQSPKYLFRKEGQNVTLSCEQNLNHDAMYWYRQDPGQGLRLIYYSQIVNDFQKGDIAEGYSVSREKKESFPLTVTSAQKNPTAFYLCASSGPGAYNEQFFGPGTRLTVL.

Only a few counts were recorded for this clonotype. This chain links TRBV20-1 with TRBJ2-3; D possibly corresponds to TRBD2 (6 bases). Per germline, CDR1 DFQATT and CDR2 SNEGSKA (reference sequence). V dropped 5 bases and J dropped 1 base, with 22 bases sitting between them. The CDR3 length is 17 residues. The CDR3 bases are TGCAGTGCTCCAGCTATCGACCGGAGGGATGGCACAGATACGCAGTATTTT. Amino acid sequence: CSAPAIDRRDGTDTQYF.

This sequence joins TRBV27 and TRBJ2-7, with 7 bases aligning to TRBD1. V shed 6 bases and J 7 bases; nucleotides not matched to a gene: 15. Germline V lookup: CDR1 MNHEY, CDR2 SMNVEV (reference sequence). The CDR3 sequence is 15 residues long. The CDR3 DNA follows: TGTGCCAGCAGCAAGAGTCCTCACAGGGGTGAAGAGCAGTACGTC. Its protein product is CASSKSPHRGEEQYV.

The V call is TRBV13, the J call TRBJ1-5; 7 nucleotides align to TRBD1. V shed 0 bases, J shed 6 bases, and the junction held 5 bases outside the gene matches. The CDR3 sequence is 15 residues long. Germline V lookup: CDR1 PRHDT, CDR2 FYEKMQ (reference sequence). The CDR3 nucleotides are TGTGCCAGCAGCTTAGGAGCATACAGGGGTCAGCCCCAGCATTTT. It yields the protein CASSLGAYRGQPQHF.

This clonotype was counted many times. The chain employs TRBV28 and TRBJ2-7, with 9 bases aligning to TRBD2. The CDR3 covers 14 residues. The junction had 4 bases not matched to a gene; V was cut back by 5 bases and J by 2 bases. CDR1 MDHEN and CDR2 SYDVKM come from the germline V gene. CDR3 in amino acids: CASSPGLATYEQYV. The CDR3 DNA reads TGTGCCAGCAGTCCGGGACTAGCTACCTACGAGCAGTACGTC.

The chain recombines TRBV6-6 with TRBJ2-3, with D hard to call. Germline assignment: CDR1 MNHNY and CDR2 SVGAGI (reference sequence). V was clipped by 0 bases and J by 0 bases, with 7 bases between them. The CDR3 runs to 15 residues. DNA for the CDR3: TGTGCCAGCAGTTACTCAGCCACTAGCACAGATACGCAGTATTTT. The encoded protein is CASSYSATSTDTQYF.

J is TRBJ2-1 and V is TRBV19, with a weak D call TRBD1 (6 bases). Germline-derived CDR1 and CDR2 are LNHDA and SQIVND (reference sequence). V lost 7 bases to trimming and J lost 6 bases, with 13 bases between them. The CDR3 runs to 13 residues. The CDR3 loop reads CASMEQGINEQFF. As DNA, the CDR3 is TGTGCCAGTATGGAACAGGGTATCAATGAGCAGTTCTTC. The entire variable domain, with the rest obtained from reference TRBV19 and TRBJ2-1, is as follows: DGGITQSPKYLFRKEGQNVTLSCEQNLNHDAMYWYRQDPGQGLRLIYYSQIVNDFQKGDIAEGYSVSREKKESFPLTVTSAQKNPTAFYLCASMEQGINEQFFGPGTRLTVL.

The chain recombines TRBV4-2 with TRBJ2-5, with 14 bases that match TRBD2. Germline assignment: CDR1 LGHNA and CDR2 YNFKEQ. J gave up 5 bases and V 0 bases, and 2 bases lay outside the gene matches. The CDR3 length is 16 residues. The CDR3 bases are TGTGCCAGCAGCCAAGAGACTAGCGGGGGGGGTGAGACCCAGTACTTC. It specifies CASSQETSGGGETQYF.

This clonotype was picked up a small number of times. The J gene is TRBJ2-5, the V gene TRBV11-2; 13 positions agree with TRBD2. Germline CDR1 is SGHAT and CDR2 is FQNNGV. Trimming took 0 bases from V and 3 from J; bases not matched to a gene: 10. The CDR3 length is 19 residues. The CDR3 loop reads CASSLELGTSGVMKETQYF. The DNA for the CDR3 is TGTGCCAGCAGCTTAGAATTGGGGACTAGCGGGGTTATGAAAGAGACCCAGTACTTC.

This clonotype has ten or more counts. The rearrangement links TRBV29-1 to TRBJ1-1; TRBD1 matches at 9 bases. J gave up 1 base and V 1 base, and 13 bases lay outside the gene matches. CDR1 and CDR2 (germline): SQVTM, ANQGSEA. This CDR3 spans 18 amino acids. This chain's CDR3 is CSVEAAGTGHSRNTEAFF. CDR3 coding DNA: TGCAGCGTTGAAGCAGCCGGGACAGGGCACAGCCGGAACACTGAAGCTTTCTTT.

The chain is built from TRBV7-9 and TRBJ1-4; the D gene is possibly TRBD1 (5 bases). The germline V and J ends were trimmed by 5 bases and 4 bases, with 11 bases remaining between them. Looked up from germline, CDR1 is SEHNR and CDR2 is FQNEAQ (reference sequence). The CDR3 is made up of 14 amino acids. CDR3 amino acids: CASSLRGFNEKLFF. CDR3 DNA sequence: TGTGCCAGCAGCCTCCGGGGGTTTAATGAAAAACTGTTTTTT.

V usage is TRBV6-2 or TRBV6-3 and J usage is TRBJ2-5; D call uncertain. The CDR3 sequence is 16 residues long. Germline-derived CDR1 and CDR2 are MNHEY and SVGEGT. Trimming left V 1 base short and J 1 base short, with 13 bases between. CDR3 residues: CASSYFAVASQETQYF. The CDR3 nucleotides read TGTGCCAGCAGTTACTTCGCGGTAGCTAGCCAAGAGACCCAGTACTTC.

As DNA, the CDR3 is TGTGCCAGCAGTCAGGGGTTCGAGCAGTACGTC. It translates to CASSQGFEQYV. This chain links TRBV27 with TRBJ2-7; D might be TRBD1 (6 bases). CDR1 is MNHEY and CDR2 is SMNVEV in the germline V gene (reference sequence). V was shortened by 5 bases and J by 6 bases, with 8 bases between the two germline ends. The CDR3 runs 11 residues.

This clonotype appeared a few times. The genes are TRBV6-2 or TRBV6-3 and TRBJ2-7; D remains unclear. Germline CDR1 is MNHEY and CDR2 is SVGEGT. The CDR3 has 13 residues. V shed 0 bases and J shed 3 bases, with 6 bases lying between them. The DNA of the CDR3 is TGTGCCAGCAGTTACTCCCGGAGCTACGAGCAGTACGTC. It encodes CASSYSRSYEQYV.

This clonotype was detected many times. The chain links TRBV27 to TRBJ2-7; a weak D match, TRBD2 (6 bases). Trimming stripped 6 bases from V and 5 bases from J, with 8 bases between. The CDR3 spans 11 residues. Germline lookup yields CDR1 MNHEY and CDR2 SMNVEV (reference sequence). CDR3 in amino acids: CASREGNEQYF. CDR3 DNA: TGTGCCAGCAGGGAGGGGAACGAGCAGTACTTC.

In this sample, this clonotype turned up a few times. The chain uses TRBV12-3 or TRBV12-4 and TRBJ2-3; D ambiguous. This CDR3 spans 15 amino acids. Trimming cost V 7 bases and J 2 bases, with 16 bases left between them. For the CDR3, the DNA is TGTGCCAGCAACCCTATTTTGGGTGCCACAGATACGCAGTATTTT. This translates into CASNPILGATDTQYF.

In its sample, this clonotype was seen a few times. The chain uses TRBV12-3 or TRBV12-4 and TRBJ2-1; D is possibly TRBD1 or TRBD2 (5 bases each). The V gene lost 3 bases and the J gene lost 10 bases, with 13 bases spanning the gap. CDR3 length equals 13 residues. The DNA of the CDR3 is TGTGCCAGCAGTTTTGAAGGGACCCGCGAGCAGTTCTTC. Protein product: CASSFEGTREQFF.

V is TRBV7-3 and J is TRBJ2-5; 9 bases agree with TRBD1. Germline CDR1 SGHTA, CDR2 FQGTGA. J gave up 5 bases and V 5 bases, and 9 bases lay outside the gene matches. The CDR3 length is 15 residues. The CDR3 here is CASSAPGQGGETQYF. CDR3 DNA sequence: TGTGCCAGCAGCGCCCCGGGACAGGGTGGGGAGACCCAGTACTTC. Full variable domain (remainder filled in from reference TRBV7-3 and TRBJ2-5): GAGVSQTPSNKVTEKGKYVELRCDPISGHTALYWYRQSLGQGPEFLIYFQGTGAADDSGLPNDRFFAVRPEGSVSTLKIQRTERGDSAVYLCASSAPGQGGETQYFGPGTRLLVL.

This clonotype has more than one count but fewer than ten. The rearrangement uses TRBV7-9 and TRBJ2-1; no firm D call. Trimming shortened V by 3 bases and J by 4 bases, and 13 bases separated the two germline ends. Germline-derived CDR1 and CDR2 are SEHNR and FQNEAQ (reference sequence). The CDR3 is made up of 15 amino acids. CDR3 sequence: CASSLDGAVYNEQFF. The DNA for the CDR3 is TGTGCCAGCAGCTTGGATGGTGCGGTATACAATGAGCAGTTCTTC. The variable domain in full, with the rest retrieved from reference TRBV7-9 and TRBJ2-1, is DTGVSQNPRHKITKRGQNVTFRCDPISEHNRLYWYRQTLGQGPEFLTYFQNEAQLEKSRLLSDRFSAERPKGSFSTLEIQRTEQGDSAMYLCASSLDGAVYNEQFFGPGTRLTVL.

The gene calls are TRBV7-9 and TRBJ1-1, with TRBD1 as a possible D gene (6 bases). Trimming pared 11 bases from V and 4 bases from J, leaving 17 bases between. Germline assignment: CDR1 SEHNR and CDR2 FQNEAQ (reference sequence). This CDR3 has 13 residues. CDR3 in amino acids: CAVDRTLVTEAFF. The CDR3 DNA follows: TGTGCCGTGGACAGAACCTTAGTCACTGAAGCTTTCTTT.

This sequence joins TRBV5-4 and TRBJ2-7, with 10 nucleotides matching TRBD1. Germline trimming cut 0 bases from V and 11 bases from J; bases unmatched to any gene: 5. The CDR3 loop spans 13 amino acids. CDR1 SGHNT and CDR2 YYREEE come from the germline V gene (reference sequence). The CDR3 here is CASSLEGTGVEYF. The CDR3 coding sequence is TGTGCCAGCAGCTTGGAGGGGACAGGGGTTGAGTACTTC.

This clonotype was found many times. The V call is TRBV6-1, the J call TRBJ2-5; TRBD1 aligns across 11 bases. This CDR3 has 17 amino acids. Germline V lookup: CDR1 MNHNS, CDR2 SASEGT. The ends lost 5 bases at V and 4 bases at J; junction bases unmatched: 12. Here the CDR3 reads CASSTRDRGSLGETQYF. DNA of the CDR3: TGTGCCAGCAGTACCCGGGACAGGGGGTCGCTTGGAGAGACCCAGTACTTC.

Note on this clonotype: A read error may be the cause here, since a much bigger clone is one base away. J is TRBJ2-1 and V is TRBV7-2; TRBD2 is a possible D gene (6 bases). This CDR3 comprises 14 residues. Looked up from germline, CDR1 is SGHTA and CDR2 is FQGNSA. Trimming shortened V by 7 bases and J by 8 bases, and 18 bases separated the two germline ends. For the CDR3, the DNA is TGTGCCAGCAACAACCGGGACTTTTACGATGAGCAGTTCTTC. It yields the protein CASNNRDFYDEQFF.